This TCR beta chain appears in the sequencing data of a study of shared clonotypes between healthy human individuals. Looked up from germline, CDR1 is MNHNS and CDR2 is SASEGT. Trimming at V came to 6 bases and at J to 1 base, leaving 6 bases not matched to a gene. The CDR3 runs to 14 residues. This clone is a singleton in its sample. Other DNA sequences from this sample encode an identical CDR3 as well. The protocol was immunoSEQ multiplex PCR, while the TCRdb copy is restricted to in-frame clones and leaves out a portion. The data contain roughly 2,000,000 clones, about 95% of them singletons. The naive CD8 subset, CD45RO-negative cells positively selected for CCR7, excluded terminally differentiated effector memory CD45RA+ cells.

The chain uses TRBV6-1 and TRBJ2-7; 7 positions match TRBD1. Sequenced sample: naive CD8+ T cells sorted from blood. The TCR comes from a man between 18 and 29 years old in good health. CDR3 amino acids: CASRTRDSSYEQYF. The CDR3 nucleotides are TGTGCCAGCAGGACTCGGGACAGTTCCTACGAGCAGTACTTC.